The 6 T cell receptor beta chains below were found in one sample sequenced in a study of identical twins. Each CDR3 protein is one row after TCRdb ran MiXCR on the 5' RACE reads. The repertoire holds 600,000 to 800,000 distinct CDR3 sequences, roughly 20% seen once, with about 4.3% in the top ten. These data also formed part of another study, on T cells expressing NK-cell markers.

The source material was PBMCs. All receptors come from a young woman in good health.

A few counts support this clonotype. This sequence joins TRBV5-6 and TRBJ1-2; 9 bases are a match to TRBD1. Trimming took 3 bases from V and 7 from J; bases not matched to a gene: 4. Per the germline V gene, CDR1 is SGHDT and CDR2 is YYEEEE. The CDR3 is 13 amino acids. CDR3 sequence (DNA): TGTGCCAGCAGCTACGGACAGGGGTTTGGCTACACCTTC. Its translation is CASSYGQGFGYTF.

The V and J genes are TRBV15 and TRBJ2-3; D gene unclear. V was cut by 5 bases and J by 0 bases, with 9 bases left in between. Germline assignment: CDR1 LNHNV and CDR2 YYDKDF (reference sequence). CDR3 length: 14 amino acids. The CDR3 sequence is CATSGHSSTDTQYF. The CDR3 coding sequence is TGTGCCACCAGCGGTCATTCTAGCACAGATACGCAGTATTTT.

In its sample, this clonotype was seen a few times. The V call is TRBV6-2 or TRBV6-3, the J call TRBJ1-5; no definite D call. Germline V gives CDR1 MNHEY, CDR2 SVGEGT. V lost 2 bases and J lost 1, with 9 bases in between. The CDR3 length is 15 residues. DNA of the CDR3: TGTGCCAGCAGTTACCTCGAACACAGCAATCAGCCCCAGCATTTT. It codes for CASSYLEHSNQPQHF.

This clonotype was counted at least ten times. This sequence joins TRBV4-1 and TRBJ2-7; 10 nucleotides align to TRBD2. Germline loops: CDR1 MGHRA, CDR2 YSYEKL. The CDR3 length is 16 residues. With V trimmed by 4 bases and J by 0 bases, 6 bases remained unmatched. CDR3 amino acids: CASSPRTSGSSYEQYF. CDR3 sequence (DNA): TGCGCCAGCAGCCCTCGGACTAGCGGAAGCTCCTACGAGCAGTACTTC.

This clonotype was counted between two and nine times. The chain carries TRBV18 and TRBJ2-7, with D maybe TRBD1 (6 bases). Germline V gives CDR1 KGHSH, CDR2 LQKENI. This CDR3 has 17 residues. The V gene lost 2 bases and the J gene lost 3 bases, with 20 bases spanning the gap. The CDR3 is CASSPSSSRTAVYEQYF. For the CDR3, the DNA is TGTGCCAGCTCACCATCGAGTTCTAGGACAGCAGTCTACGAGCAGTACTTC.

This clonotype has only a few counts. The chain carries TRBV24-1 and TRBJ2-6, with D uncertain. The length of the CDR3 is 14 residues. CDR1 and CDR2 (germline): KGHDR, SFDVKD. V dropped 7 bases and J dropped 0 bases, with 6 bases sitting between them. The CDR3 region is CATSPGSGANVLTF. The CDR3 DNA reads as TGTGCCACCAGCCCCGGCTCTGGGGCCAACGTCCTGACTTTC.